The 32 T cell receptor beta chains given below trace back to one sample, sequenced in a study of T cell responses to AZD1222 COVID-19 vaccine. The protocol was immunoSEQ multiplex PCR, while the TCRdb copy is restricted to in-frame clones and leaves out a portion. The sample consists of fewer than 150,000 clones, 90% of them appearing once. The specimen was peripheral blood, collected on day 0 of AZD1222 vaccination. These TCRs come from an adult in good health.

Only one count was recorded for this clone. The rearrangement joins TRBV12-3 or TRBV12-4 to TRBJ1-1; no definite D call. The CDR3 contains 13 residues. With 10 bases removed from V and 4 bases from J, the gap between germline ends came to 16 bases. In DNA, the CDR3 is TGTGCCACCCGCCCAAGGGAAACCACTGAAGCTTTCTTT. It specifies CATRPRETTEAFF.

V usage is TRBV7-9 and J usage is TRBJ2-7; 7 nucleotides align to TRBD2. Unmatched junction bases numbered 6, after V lost 4 bases and J lost 3 bases. The CDR3 covers 14 residues. CDR1 and CDR2 from the germline V gene are SEHNR and FQNEAQ (reference sequence). CDR3 sequence: CASSSTGGYYEQYF. DNA for the CDR3: TGTGCCAGCAGCTCCACGGGGGGTTACTACGAGCAGTACTTC.

This clone appeared a few times. The gene calls are TRBV19 and TRBJ1-2; 10 bases line up with TRBD1. Trimming took 4 bases from V and 4 from J; bases not matched to a gene: 6. The CDR3 is made up of 15 amino acids. Germline loops: CDR1 LNHDA, CDR2 SQIVND (reference sequence). In DNA form, the CDR3 reads TGTGCCAGTAGTAGCACCGGGACAGGGGTCTATGGCTACACCTTC. Translated: CASSSTGTGVYGYTF.

The chain links TRBV6-5 to TRBJ1-6; unclear D gene. CDR1 and CDR2 (germline): MNHEY, SVGAGI. The CDR3 spans 13 residues. V lost 5 bases and J lost 7, with 9 bases in between. The CDR3 here is CASSITGNSPLHF. For the CDR3, the DNA is TGTGCCAGCAGTATTACCGGGAATTCACCCCTCCACTTT.

This chain uses TRBV30 with TRBJ2-7; tentatively, D is TRBD1 or TRBD2 (5 bases each). Germline CDR1 GTSNPN, CDR2 SVGIG (reference sequence). Trimming shortened V by 5 bases and J by 5 bases, and 13 bases separated the two germline ends. CDR3 size: 12 residues. The CDR3 loop is CAWGGRGHEQYF. The CDR3 DNA reads as TGTGCCTGGGGGGGTAGGGGTCACGAGCAGTACTTC.

The chain links TRBV7-9 to TRBJ2-2; 7 nucleotides line up with TRBD1. Germline lookup yields CDR1 SEHNR and CDR2 FQNEAQ (reference sequence). The CDR3 totals 16 residues. V was pared by 7 bases and J by 6 bases, with 14 bases of the junction left unmatched. The CDR3 sequence: CASNGGEGAISGELFF. CDR3 DNA: TGTGCCAGCAATGGGGGAGAGGGGGCGATCTCCGGGGAGCTGTTTTTT. Full variable domain (rest looked up from reference TRBV7-9 and TRBJ2-2): DTGVSQNPRHKITKRGQNVTFRCDPISEHNRLYWYRQTLGQGPEFLTYFQNEAQLEKSRLLSDRFSAERPKGSFSTLEIQRTEQGDSAMYLCASNGGEGAISGELFFGEGSRLTVL.

The V gene is TRBV5-1, the J gene TRBJ2-5; tentatively, D is TRBD1 (5 bases). This CDR3 has 15 amino acids. Germline V lookup: CDR1 SGHRS, CDR2 YFSETQ. The ends were cut back, 0 bases at V and 2 bases at J, with 11 bases in the middle. CDR3 loop: CASSLGQSFQETQYF. The CDR3, as DNA: TGCGCCAGCAGCTTGGGACAGTCCTTTCAAGAGACCCAGTACTTC. The full variable domain, completed using reference TRBV5-1 and TRBJ2-5, is KAGVTQTPRYLIKTRGQQVTLSCSPISGHRSVSWYQQTPGQGLQFLFEYFSETQRNKGNFPGRFSGRQFSNSRSEMNVSTLELGDSALYLCASSLGQSFQETQYFGPGTRLLVL.

The sample holds a few counts of this clone. V and J are TRBV3-1 (or the pseudogene TRBV3-2) and TRBJ1-4, with 9 bases lining up with TRBD1. CDR1 and CDR2 from the germline V gene are LGHDT and YNNKEL (reference sequence). Trimming at V came to 6 bases and at J to 7 bases, leaving 6 bases not matched to a gene. The CDR3 has 14 amino acids. The CDR3 is CASSAGTGFEKLFF. The CDR3, as DNA: TGTGCCAGCAGTGCCGGGACAGGGTTTGAAAAACTGTTTTTT.

The chain links TRBV23-1 to TRBJ2-7; possible D gene TRBD1, 6 bases. TRBV23-1 is an ORF, and what it does is uncertain. Trimming shortened V by 6 bases and J by 3 bases, and 12 bases separated the two germline ends. The CDR3 totals 13 residues. CDR3 sequence reads: CASRAGTFYEQYF. The CDR3 region has the DNA TGCGCCAGCAGAGCCGGGACATTCTACGAGCAGTACTTC.

The chain employs TRBV4-1 and TRBJ2-7; the D gene could be TRBD1 or TRBD2 (6 bases each). V shed 8 bases and J shed 4 bases, with 18 bases lying between them. CDR1 is MGHRA, CDR2 YSYEKL, per germline. The length of the CDR3 is 14 residues. CDR3: CASRSVGGGYEQYF. CDR3 DNA: TGCGCCAGCCGTAGCGTAGGGGGAGGATACGAGCAGTACTTC.

The V and J genes are TRBV7-9 and TRBJ2-5, with 7 bases that match TRBD1. Trimming removed 5 bases from V and 4 bases from J; junction bases left unmatched: 4. The CDR3 runs to 13 residues. Per germline, CDR1 SEHNR and CDR2 FQNEAQ (reference sequence). CDR3 sequence reads: CASSEGARETQYF. The CDR3 bases are TGTGCCAGCAGCGAGGGGGCCAGAGAGACCCAGTACTTC.

The J gene is TRBJ2-7, the V gene TRBV7-9, with D possibly being TRBD2 (6 bases). Deletions cut 7 bases from V and 5 bases from J, with 18 bases between. The CDR3 consists of 14 residues. Germline V lookup: CDR1 SEHNR, CDR2 FQNEAQ (reference sequence). The CDR3 loop is CASKLGGMGDEQYF. The CDR3 DNA reads as TGTGCCAGCAAACTGGGGGGAATGGGGGACGAGCAGTACTTC. Together with reference TRBV7-9 and TRBJ2-7, the CDR3 gives the full variable domain: DTGVSQNPRHKITKRGQNVTFRCDPISEHNRLYWYRQTLGQGPEFLTYFQNEAQLEKSRLLSDRFSAERPKGSFSTLEIQRTEQGDSAMYLCASKLGGMGDEQYFGPGTRLTVT.

The V call is TRBV19, the J call TRBJ1-5; weak D call: TRBD1 (5 bases). Germline V CDR1 and CDR2: LNHDA, SQIVND (reference sequence). The CDR3 has 16 amino acids. V lost 5 bases to trimming and J lost 8 bases, with 22 bases between them. The DNA for the CDR3 is TGTGCCAGTAGTCCAGGACAAGGAGGTCATATGGAGCCCCAGCATTTT. Translated: CASSPGQGGHMEPQHF.

The rearrangement links TRBV6-2 or TRBV6-3 to TRBJ1-1; D gene unclear. Trimming took 1 base from V and 8 from J, leaving 8 bases between them. The CDR3 consists of 12 residues. In germline, CDR1 is MNHEY, CDR2 SVGEGT. CDR3 amino acids: CASSYFRREAFF. The CDR3 nucleotides are TGTGCCAGCAGTTACTTCCGCAGGGAAGCTTTCTTT.

J is TRBJ2-7 and V is TRBV6-5; a possible D gene is TRBD2 (6 bases). Germline loops: CDR1 MNHEY, CDR2 SVGAGI. The CDR3 is 14 residues long. Trimming took off 2 bases at V and 4 bases at J, with 12 bases between the two ends. As DNA, the CDR3 is TGTGCCAGCAGTTACACCAATCGGGGGTACGAGCAGTACTTC. Translated: CASSYTNRGYEQYF.

This chain uses TRBV6-2 or TRBV6-3 with TRBJ1-2; D is possibly TRBD1 (5 bases). Trimming took off 3 bases at V and 4 bases at J, with 21 bases between the two ends. Looked up from germline, CDR1 is MNHEY and CDR2 is SVGEGT. The length of the CDR3 is 17 residues. The CDR3 loop is CASSYPSRGKESYGYTF. The DNA for the CDR3 is TGTGCCAGCAGTTATCCCTCCCGGGGGAAGGAGAGCTATGGCTACACCTTC.

The chain couples TRBV20-1 to TRBJ1-5; D remains unclear. Trimming pared 3 bases from V and 4 bases from J, leaving 13 bases between. The germline V gene has CDR1 DFQATT and CDR2 SNEGSKA (reference sequence). The CDR3 runs 14 residues. In nucleotides, the CDR3 is TGCAGTGCTAGTCCCCAGGCGGGTAATCAGCCCCAGCATTTT. Its protein product is CSASPQAGNQPQHF.

The chain recombines TRBV12-3 or TRBV12-4 with TRBJ1-1; 7 bases match TRBD1. With V trimmed by 6 bases and J by 8 bases, 6 bases remained unmatched. The CDR3 consists of 12 residues. CDR3 nucleotides: TGTGCCAGCAGCCTGGGGACAGTAGAAGCTTTCTTT. It codes for CASSLGTVEAFF.

The chain carries TRBV4-1 and TRBJ2-7, with a possible D match to TRBD1 (7 bases). Per germline, CDR1 MGHRA and CDR2 YSYEKL. The CDR3 runs 18 residues. Trimming removed 0 bases at V and 3 bases at J, with 21 bases between. The CDR3 coding sequence is TGCGCCAGCAGCCAAGATGGTGGACAGGCTGGGGGGTACTACGAGCAGTACTTC. It translates to CASSQDGGQAGGYYEQYF.

The rearrangement links TRBV6-2 or TRBV6-3 to TRBJ2-7; 8 bases fit TRBD2. The germline CDR1 and CDR2 sequences are MNHEY and SVGEGT. With V trimmed by 1 base and J by 3 bases, 5 bases remained unmatched. The CDR3 runs to 15 residues. The CDR3 loop is CASSYFSGNSYEQYF. Here the CDR3 DNA reads TGTGCCAGCAGTTACTTTAGCGGGAATAGCTACGAGCAGTACTTC.

This chain uses TRBV18 with TRBJ1-2; D is possibly TRBD1 (5 bases). Per germline, CDR1 KGHSH and CDR2 LQKENI. The V end lost 2 bases, the J end lost 6 bases, and 7 bases lay between the germline ends. The CDR3 totals 12 residues. CDR3: CASSPVGDGYTF. The CDR3 DNA reads TGTGCCAGCTCACCAGTAGGGGATGGCTACACCTTC.

The rearrangement joins TRBV2 to TRBJ2-2; tentatively, D is TRBD2 (6 bases). Germline CDR1 and CDR2: SNHLY and FYNNEI. V was trimmed by 4 bases and J by 4 bases, leaving 13 bases between them. The CDR3 contains 15 residues. The chain's CDR3 is CASSVDGGATGELFF. The CDR3 DNA reads TGTGCCAGCAGTGTGGACGGGGGAGCCACCGGGGAGCTGTTTTTT.

J is TRBJ2-7 and V is TRBV6-5; the D gene could be TRBD1 or TRBD2 (5 bases each). The germline V and J ends were trimmed by 0 bases and 0 bases, with 9 bases remaining between them. This CDR3 has 15 amino acids. Germline lookup yields CDR1 MNHEY and CDR2 SVGAGI. CDR3 sequence (DNA): TGTGCCAGCAGTTACTCACCGGGACCCTCCTACGAGCAGTACTTC. Protein sequence: CASSYSPGPSYEQYF.

In DNA form, the CDR3 reads TGTGCCAGCAGCTATTTTCGTAGGAGAAGAGAGACCCAGTACTTC. Its protein is CASSYFRRRRETQYF. This sequence joins TRBV3-1 (or the pseudogene TRBV3-2) and TRBJ2-5; unclear D gene. The CDR3 covers 15 residues. Germline lookup yields CDR1 LGHDT and CDR2 YNNKEL (reference sequence). Deletions cut 5 bases from V and 4 bases from J, with 17 bases between.

J is TRBJ1-2 and V is TRBV6-2 or TRBV6-3; possible D gene TRBD1, 5 bases. From germline, CDR1 is MNHEY and CDR2 SVGEGT. V lost 2 bases, J lost 7 bases, and 14 bases lay in between. CDR3 length: 14 amino acids. The CDR3 region has the DNA TGTGCCAGCAGTTACGAGGGGCGTTCGGCTGGCTACACCTTC. Translated, it gives CASSYEGRSAGYTF.

This chain links TRBV6-5 with TRBJ1-1; 11 positions match TRBD1. V gave up 7 bases and J gave up 7 bases; unmatched junction bases: 5. Per the germline V gene, CDR1 is MNHEY and CDR2 is SVGAGI. CDR3 length: 13 residues. The CDR3 reads CASKRTGGGEAFF. The CDR3 DNA is TGTGCCAGCAAACGGACAGGGGGCGGTGAAGCTTTCTTT.

The CDR3 is CASSDSGSFEKLFF. CDR3 bases: TGTGCCAGCAGTGATTCAGGGAGTTTTGAAAAACTGTTTTTT. This chain connects TRBV2 to TRBJ1-4, with D maybe TRBD1 (5 bases). CDR1 is SNHLY and CDR2 is FYNNEI in the germline V gene. V lost 3 bases to trimming and J lost 7 bases, with 12 bases between them. There are 14 residues in the CDR3.

The rearrangement uses TRBV5-1 and TRBJ2-2; D is undetermined. The CDR3 runs 14 residues. V lost 0 bases to trimming and J lost 4 bases, with 7 bases between them. CDR1 and CDR2 from the germline V gene are SGHRS and YFSETQ. Here the CDR3 reads CASSLGPSTGELFF. CDR3 nucleotides: TGCGCCAGCAGCTTGGGGCCGAGCACCGGGGAGCTGTTTTTT.

This chain connects TRBV21-1 to TRBJ2-2; TRBD1, as called in the table, went unchecked against the DNA. TRBV21-1 is a pseudogene locus. CDR3 length equals 20 residues. CDR3 residues: CASSVGKAGGPTSNTGELFF. The CDR3 region has the DNA TGTGCCAGCAGCGTAGGGAAGGCAGGGGGCCCAACTTCGAACACCGGGGAGCTGTTTTTT.

The rearrangement uses TRBV11-3 and TRBJ2-1; D unresolved. Germline V gene lookup returns CDR1 SGHNT and CDR2 YENEEA. The ends were cut back, 5 bases at V and 9 bases at J, with 11 bases in the middle. The CDR3 is 12 amino acids. CDR3 sequence (DNA): TGTGCCAGCAGCCTCGATTCTGCTGAGCAGTTCTTC. Amino acid sequence: CASSLDSAEQFF.

The chain joins TRBV11-3 to TRBJ1-2; no firm D call. CDR3 length: 14 amino acids. From germline, CDR1 is SGHNT and CDR2 YENEEA. Trimming shortened V by 5 bases and J by 2 bases, and 12 bases separated the two germline ends. The DNA of the CDR3 is TGTGCCAGCAGCCCACTAACCTGGAACTATGGCTACACCTTC. It codes for CASSPLTWNYGYTF.

The rearrangement joins TRBV19 to TRBJ1-1; possibly TRBD1 for D (5 bases). Per the germline V gene, CDR1 is LNHDA and CDR2 is SQIVND (reference sequence). Trimming left V 5 bases short and J 1 base short, with 8 bases between. The CDR3 runs to 13 residues. The CDR3, as DNA: TGTGCCAGTAGTGGGGGATGGAACACTGAAGCTTTCTTT. It specifies CASSGGWNTEAFF.